Following are 27 T cell receptor beta chains from one sample sequenced in a study of CD8+ T cells in alopecia areata. Sequencing relied on a cDNA template that was reverse transcribed from extracted RNA. The assay was immunoSEQ multiplex PCR, and TCRdb's table has in-frame clones only and misses some. This sample carries hundreds of thousands of clones, under 40% of them seen once, and the ten largest clones take around 0.48%. Treatment described: oral pan-JAK inhibitor, 5-10 mg twice daily. The source was CD4+ T cells sorted from blood, collected between weeks 30 and 35, from a patient treated with tofacitinib. These receptors were obtained from a human donor with alopecia areata.

This chain links TRBV2 with TRBJ1-1; unclear D gene. Trimming left V 8 bases short and J 3 bases short, with 7 bases between. CDR1 and CDR2 from the germline V gene are SNHLY and FYNNEI. The CDR3 is made up of 11 amino acids. This CDR3 is CASARDTEAFF. The CDR3 nucleotides read TGTGCCAGCGCGCGTGACACTGAAGCTTTCTTT.

This clone was counted between two and nine times. The chain has TRBV5-1 and TRBJ2-7; D is unresolved. The V end lost 3 bases, the J end lost 0 bases, and 10 bases lay between the germline ends. The CDR3 contains 14 residues. Germline CDR1 reads SGHRS; CDR2 reads YFSETQ. The CDR3 coding sequence is TGCGCCAGCAGCTCCGACATCGGCTCCTACGAGCAGTACTTC. This sequence encodes CASSSDIGSYEQYF.

The chain is built from TRBV29-1 and TRBJ2-7, with D possibly being TRBD2 (5 bases). The CDR3 sequence is 13 residues long. Germline CDR1 SQVTM, CDR2 ANQGSEA. Trimming shortened V by 4 bases and J by 5 bases, and 15 bases separated the two germline ends. CDR3 in DNA: TGCAGCGTTGCGGCTGTAGGAGGACACGAGCAGTACTTC. Its protein product is CSVAAVGGHEQYF.

This chain joins TRBV9 and TRBJ2-1; 7 nucleotides align to TRBD2. J lost 7 bases, V lost 3 bases, and 4 bases had no gene match. The germline V gene has CDR1 SGDLS and CDR2 YYNGEE. The CDR3 loop spans 13 amino acids. The CDR3 bases are TGTGCCAGCAGCGGTCTCGGGAGGAATGAGCAGTTCTTC. This translates into CASSGLGRNEQFF.

The chain is built from TRBV30 and TRBJ1-1; no firm D call. V lost 0 bases to trimming and J lost 0 bases, with 11 bases between them. Germline V gene sequence: CDR1 GTSNPN, CDR2 SVGIG (reference sequence). The CDR3 is made up of 15 amino acids. CDR3 nucleotides: TGTGCCTGGAGTGTACTGGCAGGAATGAACACTGAAGCTTTCTTT. It encodes CAWSVLAGMNTEAFF. Based on the CDR3 plus reference TRBV30 and TRBJ1-1, the full variable domain is SQTIHQWPATLVQPVGSPLSLECTVEGTSNPNLYWYRQAAGRGLQLLFYSVGIGQISSEVPQNLSASRPQDRQFILSSKKLLLSDSGFYLCAWSVLAGMNTEAFFGQGTRLTVV.

The V and J genes are TRBV7-8 and TRBJ2-7; 13 bases line up with TRBD2. This CDR3 has 17 amino acids. V was clipped by 7 bases and J by 5 bases; unmatched bases: 14. Germline V gene data show CDR1 as SGHVS and CDR2 as FQNEAQ. The CDR3 region has the DNA TGTGCCAGCACTCTCAGGGTCTCCGGGACTAGCGGGAACGAGCAGTACTTC. Translating gives CASTLRVSGTSGNEQYF.

V is TRBV29-1 and J is TRBJ2-1, with D possibly being TRBD2 (5 bases). Germline V gene sequence: CDR1 SQVTM, CDR2 ANQGSEA. This CDR3 spans 15 amino acids. The V gene lost 3 bases and the J gene lost 2 bases, with 14 bases spanning the gap. The CDR3 loop is CSVDGFRGTYNEQFF. The CDR3 region has the DNA TGCAGCGTTGATGGGTTTAGAGGGACCTACAATGAGCAGTTCTTC.

In its sample, this clone was seen a few times. J is TRBJ1-2 and V is TRBV6-1; no reliable D call. The V gene lost 1 base and the J gene lost 4 bases, with 7 bases spanning the gap. The V gene's germline CDR1 is MNHNS and CDR2 SASEGT. This CDR3 spans 13 amino acids. CDR3 nucleotide sequence: TGTGCCAGCAGTGAAGGCGCAGGCTATGGCTACACCTTC. Amino acid sequence: CASSEGAGYGYTF.

The rearrangement joins TRBV30 to TRBJ1-2; D is unclear. CDR1 is GTSNPN and CDR2 is SVGIG in the germline V gene (reference sequence). With 0 bases removed from V and 2 bases from J, the gap between germline ends came to 4 bases. The CDR3 has 12 amino acids. In DNA, the CDR3 is TGTGCCTGGAGTGTATACAACTATGGCTACACCTTC. Encoded protein: CAWSVYNYGYTF. Together with reference TRBV30 and TRBJ1-2, the CDR3 gives the full variable domain: SQTIHQWPATLVQPVGSPLSLECTVEGTSNPNLYWYRQAAGRGLQLLFYSVGIGQISSEVPQNLSASRPQDRQFILSSKKLLLSDSGFYLCAWSVYNYGYTFGSGTRLTVV.

V gene TRBV14 combines with J gene TRBJ2-3; TRBD2 aligns across 10 bases. Trimming removed 1 base from V and 8 bases from J; junction bases left unmatched: 6. This CDR3 is 15 amino acids long. Germline V gene sequence: CDR1 SGHDN, CDR2 FVKESK. The CDR3 nucleotides read TGTGCCAGCAGCCAAGCGCTAGCGGGGGTCCCTACGCAGTATTTT. Residues: CASSQALAGVPTQYF.

This clone was found a few times. This sequence joins TRBV29-1 and TRBJ1-1; 7 positions agree with TRBD1. This CDR3 spans 13 amino acids. Germline V gene data show CDR1 as SQVTM and CDR2 as ANQGSEA. J lost 7 bases, V lost 2 bases, and 7 bases had no gene match. As DNA, the CDR3 is TGCAGCGTTGAAAAGGCCGCAGGGGGTGAAGCTTTCTTT. Its protein product is CSVEKAAGGEAFF.

In this sample, this clone turned up a few times. The chain uses TRBV9 and TRBJ2-7; D perhaps matches TRBD2 (5 bases). With 4 bases removed from V and 7 bases from J, the gap between germline ends came to 15 bases. This CDR3 is 13 amino acids long. From germline, CDR1 is SGDLS and CDR2 YYNGEE. CDR3 coding DNA: TGTGCCAGCAGCTCCCATCCCGGAGGAGAGCAGTACTTC. It translates to CASSSHPGGEQYF.

This clone turned up a few times. The CDR3 nucleotides read TGTGCCACCAGCAGAGACGGGGACGAGCAGTACTTC. It translates to CATSRDGDEQYF. The J gene is TRBJ2-7, the V gene TRBV15; the D gene is possibly TRBD2 (5 bases). This CDR3 is 12 amino acids long. V was shortened by 0 bases and J by 5 bases, with 5 bases between the two germline ends. CDR1 is LNHNV, CDR2 YYDKDF, per germline (reference sequence).

Remarks on this clone: A much larger clone is a single base away; this may be a read error. Distinct nucleotide sequences in the sample also encode this CDR3. This rearrangement joins TRBV7-2 to TRBJ1-1; D uncertain. This CDR3 is 13 amino acids long. Germline lookup yields CDR1 SGHTA and CDR2 FQGNSA. Between the trimmed V and J ends, which lost 0 bases and 1 base, there was a span of 3 bases. The CDR3 nucleotides are TGTGCCAGCAGCTTAGCGGGGAACACTGAAGCTTTCTTT. Translating it yields CASSLAGNTEAFF.

The chain joins TRBV5-1 to TRBJ1-1; no reliable D call. The CDR3 extends over 15 amino acids. Germline lookup yields CDR1 SGHRS and CDR2 YFSETQ. V was shortened by 0 bases and J by 1 base, with 10 bases between the two germline ends. The CDR3 reads CASSLEGPRNTEAFF. DNA for the CDR3: TGCGCCAGCAGCTTGGAAGGTCCCCGGAACACTGAAGCTTTCTTT.

The rearrangement links TRBV6-1 to TRBJ1-4; D gene ambiguous. Trimming left V 8 bases short and J 4 bases short, with 11 bases between. Germline CDR1 reads MNHNS; CDR2 reads SASEGT. The CDR3 runs 13 residues. CDR3: CASGEGFNEKLFF. The CDR3 nucleotides read TGTGCCAGCGGGGAAGGGTTTAATGAAAAACTGTTTTTT.

Only one count was recorded for this clone. This chain joins TRBV5-6 and TRBJ1-2, with D unclear. V was trimmed by 7 bases and J by 0 bases, leaving 16 bases between them. Per the germline V gene, CDR1 is SGHDT and CDR2 is YYEEEE. CDR3 size: 15 residues. The CDR3 DNA sequence: TGTGCCAGCTTCCGAAGGGCTGACCCTAACTATGGCTACACCTTC. Its protein is CASFRRADPNYGYTF. The whole variable domain, filled in from reference TRBV5-6 and TRBJ1-2, reads DAGVTQSPTHLIKTRGQQVTLRCSPKSGHDTVSWYQQALGQGPQFIFQYYEEEERQRGNFPDRFSGHQFPNYSSELNVNALLLGDSALYLCASFRRADPNYGYTFGSGTRLTVV.

The chain employs TRBV5-4 and TRBJ2-2, with 8 bases matching TRBD2. Germline V gene sequence: CDR1 SGHNT, CDR2 YYREEE (reference sequence). The J segment lost 6 bases and the V segment lost 4 bases, leaving 11 bases of the junction unmatched. CDR3 size: 16 residues. DNA for the CDR3: TGTGCCAGCAGCCCTTTACGCAGCGGGGGTCCCGGGGAGCTGTTTTTT. This sequence encodes CASSPLRSGGPGELFF. The full variable domain, in which reference TRBV5-4 and TRBJ2-2 provide the parts outside the CDR3, is ETGVTQSPTHLIKTRGQQVTLRCSSQSGHNTVSWYQQALGQGPQFIFQYYREEENGRGNFPPRFSGLQFPNYSSELNVNALELDDSALYLCASSPLRSGGPGELFFGEGSRLTVL.

In this sample, this clone turned up once. The V and J genes are TRBV6-5 and TRBJ2-2, with a tentative D call TRBD2 (5 bases). CDR3 length: 14 amino acids. The ends were cut back, 8 bases at V and 7 bases at J, with 17 bases in the middle. Germline assignment: CDR1 MNHEY and CDR2 SVGAGI. The CDR3 DNA reads as TGTGCCAGCTGTCCGGGATCCATCTACGGGGAGCTGTTTTTT. Amino acids: CASCPGSIYGELFF.

This chain joins TRBV7-9 and TRBJ2-3; tentatively, D is TRBD1 (5 bases). Germline values: CDR1 SEHNR, CDR2 FQNEAQ (reference sequence). Between the trimmed V and J ends, which lost 8 bases and 6 bases, there was a span of 9 bases. The CDR3 consists of 11 residues. The CDR3 region is CASGASDTQYF. CDR3 nucleotides: TGTGCCAGCGGGGCATCCGATACGCAGTATTTT. Using reference TRBV7-9 and TRBJ2-3 for the parts outside the CDR3, the full variable domain is DTGVSQNPRHKITKRGQNVTFRCDPISEHNRLYWYRQTLGQGPEFLTYFQNEAQLEKSRLLSDRFSAERPKGSFSTLEIQRTEQGDSAMYLCASGASDTQYFGPGTRLTVL.

The gene calls are TRBV7-3 and TRBJ1-1; D ambiguous. The V gene lost 2 bases and the J gene lost 7 bases, with 14 bases spanning the gap. The CDR3 is made up of 14 amino acids. Germline V gene sequence: CDR1 SGHTA, CDR2 FQGTGA. CDR3 in amino acids: CASSLSHTAVEAFF. CDR3 sequence (DNA): TGTGCCAGCAGCTTATCACACACAGCCGTTGAAGCTTTCTTT.

The sample holds a few counts of this clone. The genes are TRBV10-3 and TRBJ2-5, with unresolved D. The CDR3 is made up of 11 amino acids. Trimming cost V 8 bases and J 4 bases, with 8 bases left between them. Germline CDR1 is ENHRY and CDR2 is SYGVKD. CDR3 in amino acids: CAIGTRETQYF. The CDR3 region has the DNA TGTGCCATCGGAACTCGAGAGACCCAGTACTTC.

The CDR3 here is CASRDRGPYEQYF. The DNA of the CDR3 is TGTGCCAGCAGGGACAGGGGGCCCTACGAGCAGTACTTC. V usage is TRBV30 and J usage is TRBJ2-7; 12 positions match TRBD1. CDR1 and CDR2 from the germline V gene are GTSNPN and SVGIG (reference sequence). J lost 2 bases, V lost 8 bases, and 4 bases had no gene match. The CDR3 is 13 residues long.

The sample holds a few counts of this clone. CDR3 bases: TGCGCCAGCAGCTTGGTGCCCAGGGGGAACACTGAAGCTTTCTTT. It yields the protein CASSLVPRGNTEAFF. J is TRBJ1-1 and V is TRBV5-1, with a tentative D call TRBD1 (6 bases). The length of the CDR3 is 15 residues. Between the trimmed V and J ends, which lost 0 bases and 1 base, there was a span of 10 bases. CDR1 SGHRS and CDR2 YFSETQ come from the germline V gene.

V and J are TRBV7-2 and TRBJ1-6; no reliable D call. Trimming cost V 5 bases and J 10 bases, with 12 bases left between them. Germline V gives CDR1 SGHTA, CDR2 FQGNSA. The CDR3 runs to 13 residues. The CDR3 nucleotides are TGTGCCAGCAGCGCCCCGTCGGGCTCACCCCTCCACTTT. Protein sequence: CASSAPSGSPLHF.

This clone showed up just a few times. V is TRBV6-5 and J is TRBJ2-1; D possibly corresponds to TRBD2 (6 bases). The V end lost 7 bases, the J end lost 8 bases, and 21 bases lay between the germline ends. This CDR3 is 15 amino acids long. Germline V gene data show CDR1 as MNHEY and CDR2 as SVGAGI. As DNA, the CDR3 is TGTGCCAGCACAGTAACTAGGACGTCTAGCGATGAGCAGTTCTTC. Its translation is CASTVTRTSSDEQFF.

V gene TRBV29-1 combines with J gene TRBJ2-3; D gene uncertain. The V end lost 4 bases, the J end lost 6 bases, and 8 bases lay between the germline ends. The CDR3 is 11 residues long. Germline CDR1 is SQVTM and CDR2 is ANQGSEA. CDR3 residues: CSVGVGDTQYF. DNA for the CDR3: TGCAGCGTTGGGGTGGGTGATACGCAGTATTTT.